These 27 T cell receptor beta chains share one sample of origin, sequenced in a study of glioma-infiltrating T cells. Using RNA template, CDR3s of TCR alpha and beta were amplified with iRepertoire arm-PCR. TCRdb fed the multiplex PCR reads into MiXCR, producing one record per CDR3 protein. The top ten clones hold about a quarter of a sample with around 120,000 distinct CDR3 sequences, approximately 26% of them seen once. Sequenced: glioma tissue, nonneoplastic brain tissue, or PBMCs (not recorded which). These receptors all stem from a human donor with low-grade glioma or glioblastoma, undergoing nonglioma brain surgery, or in good health (not recorded which).

This chain uses TRBV11-2 with TRBJ2-1; 8 nucleotides align to TRBD2. Germline-derived CDR1 and CDR2 are SGHAT and FQNNGV. CDR3 length equals 17 residues. J lost 3 bases, V lost 2 bases, and 9 bases had no gene match. The CDR3 bases are TGTGCCAGCAGCTTATTACGCCCGGGACTAGTCTACAATGAGCAGTTCTTC. It yields the protein CASSLLRPGLVYNEQFF.

The gene calls are TRBV7-9 and TRBJ2-5; no definite D call. The CDR3 has 14 amino acids. Trimming took off 1 base at V and 3 bases at J, with 9 bases between the two ends. The germline CDR1 and CDR2 sequences are SEHNR and FQNEAQ (reference sequence). The CDR3 DNA reads TGTGCCAGCAGCTTAGAACCGTATAAAGAGACCCAGTACTTC. Protein: CASSLEPYKETQYF.

The genes are TRBV7-2 and TRBJ2-3; 11 bases are a match to TRBD2. J lost 2 bases, V lost 8 bases, and 18 bases had no gene match. The CDR3 is 19 amino acids. CDR1 is SGHTA, CDR2 FQGNSA, per germline. The CDR3 region is CASPSPGLAGGWNTDTQYF. The CDR3 nucleotides are TGTGCCAGCCCCTCTCCGGGGCTAGCGGGGGGCTGGAACACAGATACGCAGTATTTT.

V is TRBV6-2 or TRBV6-3 and J is TRBJ2-7; 14 bases fit TRBD2. The CDR3 contains 17 residues. Germline V gene sequence: CDR1 MNHEY, CDR2 SVGEGT. J was trimmed by 2 bases and V by 0 bases; bases with no gene match: 3. This CDR3 is CASSYSGLAGVPYEQYV. CDR3 coding DNA: TGTGCCAGCAGTTACTCGGGACTAGCGGGGGTACCCTACGAGCAGTACGTC.

This clonotype appeared many times. V usage is TRBV20-1 and J usage is TRBJ1-6; D might be TRBD1 (5 bases). The length of the CDR3 is 15 residues. Trimming removed 6 bases from V and 7 bases from J, with 19 bases in between. CDR1 DFQATT and CDR2 SNEGSKA come from the germline V gene (reference sequence). Here the CDR3 reads CSAILMAGDNSPLHF. The CDR3 nucleotides are TGCAGTGCCATCCTGATGGCGGGGGACAATTCACCCCTCCACTTT.

This clonotype was recorded at least ten times. V usage is TRBV20-1 and J usage is TRBJ2-3, with TRBD2 matching over 7 bases. The CDR3 spans 17 residues. J lost 2 bases, V lost 1 base, and 12 bases had no gene match. CDR1 and CDR2 from the germline V gene are DFQATT and SNEGSKA (reference sequence). CDR3 DNA: TGCAGTGCTAGAGTTTGGACTAGATGGGTGCACACAGATACGCAGTATTTT. It codes for CSARVWTRWVHTDTQYF.

The chain uses TRBV19 and TRBJ2-1, with D uncertain. The V gene lost 7 bases and the J gene lost 0 bases, with 7 bases spanning the gap. The CDR3 has 13 residues. The germline V gene encodes CDR1 LNHDA and CDR2 SQIVND (reference sequence). CDR3 in DNA: TGTGCCAGTACTCTGACCTCCTACAATGAGCAGTTCTTC. Amino acid sequence: CASTLTSYNEQFF. The variable domain in full, completed from reference TRBV19 and TRBJ2-1, reads DGGITQSPKYLFRKEGQNVTLSCEQNLNHDAMYWYRQDPGQGLRLIYYSQIVNDFQKGDIAEGYSVSREKKESFPLTVTSAQKNPTAFYLCASTLTSYNEQFFGPGTRLTVL.

As to this clonotype: A much larger clonotype is one base distant, so this may be a read error. The chain uses TRBV6-6 and TRBJ2-3; no definite D call. This CDR3 has 15 amino acids. V gave up 6 bases and J gave up 0 bases, with 13 bases separating them. Germline V lookup: CDR1 MNHNY, CDR2 SVGAGI (reference sequence). In nucleotides, the CDR3 is TGTGCCAGCAGACATGGCCGCACTAGCACAGATACGCAGTATTTT. This sequence encodes CASRHGRTSTDTQYF.

The sample holds many counts of this clonotype. The V and J genes are TRBV28 and TRBJ1-5, with 8 bases identical to TRBD1. The J segment lost 2 bases and the V segment lost 8 bases, leaving 8 bases of the junction unmatched. CDR1 is MDHEN and CDR2 is SYDVKM in the germline V gene. The CDR3 contains 15 residues. For the CDR3, the DNA is TGTGCCAGCCAATCAGGGGGCGGCGGCAATCAGCCCCAGCATTTT. Amino acids: CASQSGGGGNQPQHF.

This clonotype was observed a handful of times. The J gene is TRBJ2-2, the V gene TRBV5-1; 7 positions match TRBD1. This CDR3 comprises 17 residues. Trimming took 5 bases from V and 2 from J; bases not matched to a gene: 12. CDR1 and CDR2 (germline): SGHRS, YFSETQ. CDR3 bases: TGCGCCAGCAGGTTCGGGACCGGGACAGCCAACACCGGGGAGCTGTTTTTT. This sequence encodes CASRFGTGTANTGELFF. Together with reference TRBV5-1 and TRBJ2-2, the CDR3 gives the full variable domain: KAGVTQTPRYLIKTRGQQVTLSCSPISGHRSVSWYQQTPGQGLQFLFEYFSETQRNKGNFPGRFSGRQFSNSRSEMNVSTLELGDSALYLCASRFGTGTANTGELFFGEGSRLTVL.

Many counts were recorded for this clonotype. This chain connects TRBV6-6 to TRBJ2-3, with TRBD2 as a possible D gene (7 bases). V lost 2 bases and J lost 0, with 12 bases in between. The V gene's germline CDR1 is MNHNY and CDR2 SVGAGI (reference sequence). This CDR3 spans 16 amino acids. The CDR3 loop reads CASSYGAGASTDTQYF. In nucleotides, the CDR3 is TGTGCCAGCAGTTACGGGGCGGGGGCAAGCACAGATACGCAGTATTTT.

The V and J genes are TRBV4-1 and TRBJ2-2; TRBD2 aligns across 9 bases. The germline V gene has CDR1 MGHRA and CDR2 YSYEKL. After removal of 2 bases from V and 0 bases from J, the junction contained 7 bases not matched to a gene. CDR3 length: 18 residues. The CDR3 spells CASSQFPAGGANTGELFF. DNA of the CDR3: TGCGCCAGCAGCCAATTTCCAGCGGGGGGCGCGAACACCGGGGAGCTGTTTTTT.

This clonotype was counted between two and nine times. V is TRBV10-3 and J is TRBJ2-7; D might be TRBD1 or TRBD2, each matching 5 bases. CDR3 size: 15 residues. CDR1 and CDR2 from the germline V gene are ENHRY and SYGVKD. V dropped 6 bases and J dropped 0 bases, with 15 bases sitting between them. The CDR3 spells CAIRGGEGNSYEQYV. In DNA form, the CDR3 reads TGTGCCATCAGAGGCGGAGAGGGGAACTCCTACGAGCAGTACGTC.

With regard to this clonotype: Possible read error: a much larger clone is one base away. The V call is TRBV12-3 or TRBV12-4, the J call TRBJ2-1; 7 bases line up with TRBD1. V dropped 5 bases and J dropped 0; count of bases not matched to a gene: 16. CDR3 length equals 19 residues. The DNA for the CDR3 is TGTGCCAGCAGTGTCTCGGGACAGTTCTTCTTACGCTCCTACAATGAGCAGTTCTTC. Translated: CASSVSGQFFLRSYNEQFF.

This clonotype was counted between two and nine times. V gene TRBV12-5 combines with J gene TRBJ1-1, with TRBD1 as a possible D gene (5 bases). Germline loops: CDR1 LGHNT, CDR2 FRNRAP. V was clipped by 8 bases and J by 0 bases, with 13 bases between them. The CDR3 contains 14 residues. The CDR3 protein is CASQGGSMNTEAFF. In nucleotides, the CDR3 is TGTGCTAGTCAGGGAGGGTCCATGAACACTGAAGCTTTCTTT. The variable domain in full, completed from reference TRBV12-5 and TRBJ1-1, reads DARVTQTPRHKVTEMGQEVTMRCQPILGHNTVFWYRQTMMQGLELLAYFRNRAPLDDSGMPKDRFSAEMPDATLATLKIQPSEPRDSAVYFCASQGGSMNTEAFFGQGTRLTVV.

This rearrangement joins TRBV19 to TRBJ1-4, with D maybe TRBD1 (6 bases). Per germline, CDR1 LNHDA and CDR2 SQIVND (reference sequence). V shed 8 bases and J shed 5 bases, with 15 bases lying between them. The CDR3 length is 14 residues. CDR3 in DNA: TGTGCCAGTGGAGGGGGGGCAGTAAATGAAAAACTGTTTTTT. Its translation: CASGGGAVNEKLFF.

This clonotype showed up many times. The V gene is TRBV3-1, the J gene TRBJ2-5; D perhaps matches TRBD2 (6 bases). The germline CDR1 and CDR2 sequences are LGHDT and YNNKEL (reference sequence). This CDR3 has 15 amino acids. The V end lost 5 bases, the J end lost 5 bases, and 18 bases lay between the germline ends. CDR3 nucleotides: TGTGCCAGCAGCACTGGGACTGCCCGGGAGGAGACCCAGTACTTC. Translated: CASSTGTAREETQYF.

This CDR3 reads CASSDSRDRYEQYV. CDR3 DNA sequence: TGTGCCAGCAGTGACTCGCGGGACAGATACGAGCAGTACGTC. The V call is TRBV6-4, the J call TRBJ2-7; tentatively, D is TRBD1 (7 bases). Germline V CDR1 and CDR2: MRHNA, SNTAGT. The length of the CDR3 is 14 residues. V lost 0 bases, J lost 4 bases, and 10 bases lay in between.

This clonotype was picked up a small number of times. V and J are TRBV7-9 and TRBJ2-3, with D tentatively TRBD1 or TRBD2 (5 bases each). This CDR3 has 18 residues. The germline V gene has CDR1 SEHNR and CDR2 FQNEAQ (reference sequence). V lost 6 bases and J lost 2, with 24 bases in between. The chain's CDR3 is CASRLKTPGPFSTDTQYF. The CDR3 bases are TGTGCCAGCAGGCTCAAGACGCCGGGACCTTTTTCCACAGATACGCAGTATTTT.

The J gene is TRBJ2-1, the V gene TRBV11-1; D ambiguous. CDR1 and CDR2 from the germline V gene are SGHAT and FQDESV (reference sequence). The CDR3 spans 14 residues. Between the trimmed V and J ends, which lost 2 bases and 3 bases, there was a span of 8 bases. The CDR3, as DNA: TGTGCCAGCAGCTTAAATCCCGGCTACAATGAGCAGTTCTTC. Its translation is CASSLNPGYNEQFF.

This clonotype was found a few times. The rearrangement uses TRBV12-3 or TRBV12-4 and TRBJ1-3; possible D gene TRBD1, 6 bases. V lost 10 bases to trimming and J lost 4 bases, with 23 bases between them. The CDR3 consists of 16 residues. CDR3 loop: CATNVGAAGAGNTIYF. The CDR3 DNA sequence: TGTGCCACCAATGTAGGGGCGGCAGGGGCAGGAAACACCATATATTTT.

This clonotype showed up many times. The chain carries TRBV7-2 and TRBJ1-4, with D uncertain. Per germline, CDR1 SGHTA and CDR2 FQGNSA. V was cut by 2 bases and J by 0 bases, with 7 bases left in between. The CDR3 has 15 residues. Written as DNA, the CDR3 is TGTGCCAGCAGCTTACAGCTGACAACTAATGAAAAACTGTTTTTT. This sequence encodes CASSLQLTTNEKLFF.

The gene calls are TRBV11-3 and TRBJ2-2, with TRBD2 identical over 11 bases. The V segment lost 5 bases and the J segment 1 base; nucleotides outside the gene matches: 3. CDR3 length: 16 amino acids. Germline assignment: CDR1 SGHNT and CDR2 YENEEA. The CDR3 DNA sequence: TGTGCCAGCAGCGCCGGACTAGCGGGGAACACCGGGGAGCTGTTTTTT. This encodes CASSAGLAGNTGELFF.

This clonotype was picked up a small number of times. The rearrangement joins TRBV7-6 to TRBJ2-7; 12 bases agree with TRBD2. From germline, CDR1 is SGHVS and CDR2 FNYEAQ. V shed 5 bases and J 3 bases; nucleotides not matched to a gene: 8. The CDR3 runs to 16 residues. CDR3 bases: TGTGCCAGCAGCCCCCGACTAGCGGGGGATCTCTACGAGCAGTACGTC. Amino acid sequence: CASSPRLAGDLYEQYV.

The chain employs TRBV2 and TRBJ2-5; 8 positions match TRBD1. The CDR3 extends over 15 amino acids. The germline CDR1 and CDR2 sequences are SNHLY and FYNNEI. After removal of 5 bases from V and 1 base from J, the junction contained 6 bases not matched to a gene. The DNA of the CDR3 is TGTGCCAGCAGTCCGGACAGGGATTCCCAAGAGACCCAGTACTTC. This sequence encodes CASSPDRDSQETQYF.

This clonotype showed up just once. The chain carries TRBV7-9 and TRBJ2-3; D is possibly TRBD1 (6 bases). Looked up from germline, CDR1 is SEHNR and CDR2 is FQNEAQ (reference sequence). Deletions cut 0 bases from V and 3 bases from J, with 7 bases between. The CDR3 is made up of 14 amino acids. CDR3 residues: CASSLAQGTDTQYF. The CDR3 nucleotides are TGTGCCAGCAGCTTAGCACAGGGTACAGATACGCAGTATTTT.

The CDR3 bases are TGCAGTGCTAGAGATGAACAGGGGGCCCCGATGAACACTGAAGCTTTCTTT. It is translated as CSARDEQGAPMNTEAFF. The V gene is TRBV20-1, the J gene TRBJ1-1; 9 nucleotides agree with TRBD1. The CDR3 sequence is 17 residues long. V was clipped by 0 bases and J by 0 bases; unmatched bases: 8. The germline V gene encodes CDR1 DFQATT and CDR2 SNEGSKA (reference sequence).